The TCR beta chain under discussion was sequenced for a study of blood T cell repertoires in COVID-19. Some clones are missing from TCRdb's copy, which holds only in-frame ones; the method was immunoSEQ multiplex PCR. The sample yields about 250,000 clones, approximately 84% seen once. CDR1 and CDR2 from the germline V gene are SGHNT and YYREEE (reference sequence). V dropped 3 bases and J dropped 5; count of bases not matched to a gene: 7. CDR3 length: 14 amino acids. The chain couples TRBV5-4 to TRBJ2-5, with 7 bases lining up with TRBD1. Sequenced material: PBMCs or T cells enriched from blood (not recorded which). The receptor's source is a man aged 40-49 years who had recovered from COVID-19. The CDR3 sequence: CASSSGTVAETQYF. Here the CDR3 DNA reads TGTGCCAGCAGCTCTGGGACAGTTGCCGAGACCCAGTACTTC.